The rows below give T cell receptor beta chains drawn from one sample of a study of beta chain features in type 1 diabetes. The protocol was immunoSEQ multiplex PCR, while the TCRdb copy is restricted to in-frame clones and leaves out a portion. The sample holds hundreds of thousands of clones; about an eighth are singletons and the top ten take approximately 0.043%. Sequences were obtained from naive CD4+ T cells from blood. The receptors were sampled from a man aged 18 to 30 with type 1 diabetes. CDR3s include the opening cysteine and the closing phenylalanine or tryptophan. The D gene is left open where the match is weak. Some rows have no size entry. The others give once, few or many, or a class for an expanded clone.

cdr3_nt	cdr3_aa	j_call	d_call	v_call	clone_size
TGTGCCAGCAGCCGACAGGGTGGTGAAAAACTGTTTTTT	CASSRQGGEKLFF	TRBJ1-4	TRBD1	TRBV27	.
TGTGCCTGGAGTGTGGACTACTTCTCCTACGAGCAGTACTTC	CAWSVDYFSYEQYF	TRBJ2-7	.	TRBV30	.
TGCGCCAGCAGCTCGACAGGGCCTGGAAACACCATATATTTT	CASSSTGPGNTIYF	TRBJ1-3	TRBD1	TRBV5-1	.
TGTGCCAGCAGCCCAGGCAGGGGGTCTCGGACCGGGGAGCTGTTTTTT	CASSPGRGSRTGELFF	TRBJ2-2	TRBD1	TRBV14	.
TGTGCCAGCAGCTTAACCATCCAAAAGCGGGGAAACACCATATATTTT	CASSLTIQKRGNTIYF	TRBJ1-3	.	TRBV7-7	.
TGTGCCAGCAGTACCGGGACGGCTGGAAACACCATATATTTT	CASSTGTAGNTIYF	TRBJ1-3	.	TRBV28	few
TGTGCCACCAGCAGGGACAGGGGGCGCGCCTACGAGCAGTACTTC	CATSRDRGRAYEQYF	TRBJ2-7	TRBD1	TRBV15	few
TGTGCCTGGACGAGGGCCAATGAGCAGTTCTTC	CAWTRANEQFF	TRBJ2-1	.	TRBV30	few
TGTGCCAGCAGTTACGGAGAGATTTCCTTGTCACCCCTCCACTTT	CASSYGEISLSPLHF	TRBJ1-6	.	TRBV6-5	few
TGTGCCAGCAGACAGGGGGCCCGCTACGAGCAGTACTTC	CASRQGARYEQYF	TRBJ2-7	TRBD1	TRBV27	few
TGCAGTGCAGGGGGCTACGGGGAGCTGTTTTTT	CSAGGYGELFF	TRBJ2-2	TRBD1	TRBV20-1	.
TGTGCCAGCAGCCCCTACCAGAACACTGAAGCTTTCTTT	CASSPYQNTEAFF	TRBJ1-1	.	TRBV27	few
TGTGCCAGCAGTGCACCCGGGACAGGATGGGAACCGGGTTCCAAAAACATTCAGTACTTC	CASSAPGTGWEPGSKNIQYF	TRBJ2-4	TRBD1	TRBV2	.
TGTGCCAGCAGCTTTGATCCGGAGTCCTACGAGCAGTACTTC	CASSFDPESYEQYF	TRBJ2-7	.	TRBV7-9	.
TGCGCCAGCAGCTTGGCGGCGGTACAAGAGACCCAGTACTTC	CASSLAAVQETQYF	TRBJ2-5	.	TRBV5-1	few
TGTGCCAGCAGCTCGGGACTAGCGGGAGCTACCGAGCAGTACTTC	CASSSGLAGATEQYF	TRBJ2-7	TRBD2	TRBV7-2	few
TGTGCCAGCTCACGGGGTGGGAATGAAAAACTGTTTTTT	CASSRGGNEKLFF	TRBJ1-4	.	TRBV18	.
TGTGCCAGCAGCAGGACTAGCGGGAGATCCGGGGAGCTGTTTTTT	CASSRTSGRSGELFF	TRBJ2-2	TRBD2	TRBV9	.
TGTGCCAGCAGTTACTCTCGGGCAGCGAACTCAGAGACCCAGTACTTC	CASSYSRAANSETQYF	TRBJ2-5	.	TRBV6-5	.
TGCGCCAGTTCCGGACAGCAGAGTGTGAGTGAGCAGTTCTTC	CASSGQQSVSEQFF	TRBJ2-1	.	TRBV5-1	.
TGCGCCAGCAGCCTGACAGGGAGTACTGAAGCTTTCTTT	CASSLTGSTEAFF	TRBJ1-1	TRBD1	TRBV4-3	few
TGTGCCTGGAGTTCGGACAGTTGGGCCCAGTACTTC	CAWSSDSWAQYF	TRBJ2-5	.	TRBV30	few
TGCGCCAGCAGCCGATCCAAGGCCTACGAGCAGTACTTC	CASSRSKAYEQYF	TRBJ2-7	.	TRBV4-1	few
TGTGCCAGCAGCCCACGAGCGGGGAACACTGAAGCTTTCTTT	CASSPRAGNTEAFF	TRBJ1-1	.	TRBV11-1	few
TGTGCCTGGAGTAAAGGGACACGTTATGGCTACACCTTC	CAWSKGTRYGYTF	TRBJ1-2	.	TRBV30	few
TGTGCCTGGGAAGCCTCAGCGGCCAAGTACTTC	CAWEASAAKYF	TRBJ2-5	.	TRBV30	few
TGTGCCAGCAGGTCCGCCGGCCTAACCTACGAGCAGTACTTC	CASRSAGLTYEQYF	TRBJ2-7	.	TRBV13	.
TGCGCCAGCAGCCTCGAACTAGGGGTGGAGACCCAGTACTTC	CASSLELGVETQYF	TRBJ2-5	.	TRBV4-3	.
TGTGCCAGCAGCCCTGGGACAGGGATCAGCGAGCAGTACTTC	CASSPGTGISEQYF	TRBJ2-7	TRBD1	TRBV9	.
TGTGCCAGTAGTTCAATACTAGCGGGAGTTCTCGGTGAGCAGTTCTTC	CASSSILAGVLGEQFF	TRBJ2-1	TRBD2	TRBV19	few
TGTGCCTGGAGTACACAAGAGACCCAGTACTTC	CAWSTQETQYF	TRBJ2-5	.	TRBV30	.
TGTGCCAGCAGATCGAAACTTGCTAGCACAGATACGCAGTATTTT	CASRSKLASTDTQYF	TRBJ2-3	.	TRBV6-1	few
TGTGCCAGCAGGGAAGGGGGTAAGGGGCCCACAGATACGCAGTATTTT	CASREGGKGPTDTQYF	TRBJ2-3	.	TRBV7-6	.
TGCGCCAGCAGCGTACAGGGTATTAACACTGAAGCTTTCTTT	CASSVQGINTEAFF	TRBJ1-1	.	TRBV5-1	.
TGTGCCTGGGGACAGGGGGCTTTTCCGAGCAATCAGCCCCAGCATTTT	CAWGQGAFPSNQPQHF	TRBJ1-5	TRBD1	TRBV30	.
TGTGCCAGCAGCCGAAAGGGACTAGCGGGGGGGCTGGGAACAGATACGCAGTATTTT	CASSRKGLAGGLGTDTQYF	TRBJ2-3	TRBD2	TRBV4-2	few
TGTGCCAGCAGACCACCCCTTGCTACCGGGGAGCTGTTTTTT	CASRPPLATGELFF	TRBJ2-2	.	TRBV6-5	few
TGTGCCAGCAGCTTCTCAACCGGGACAGCGACAGATACGCAGTATTTT	CASSFSTGTATDTQYF	TRBJ2-3	TRBD1	TRBV7-9	.
TGTGCCAGCAGGGGACTAGATGAGCAGTTCTTC	CASRGLDEQFF	TRBJ2-1	TRBD2	TRBV9	.
TGTGCCAGCAGCTTACAGGGTCGGCTGAAAGAGCAGTACTTC	CASSLQGRLKEQYF	TRBJ2-7	.	TRBV7-2	few
TGCGCCAGCAGCTCCCACAGGGATGGCTACACCTTC	CASSSHRDGYTF	TRBJ1-2	.	TRBV5-1	few
TGTGCCAGCAGTGCCCATGGCCTGAATACTTTCTTT	CASSAHGLNTFF	TRBJ1-1	.	TRBV28	.
TGTGCCAGCAAGAAGGGAGCGGGGTTCTACGAGCAGTACTTC	CASKKGAGFYEQYF	TRBJ2-7	TRBD2	TRBV6-5	few
TGTGCCTGGACCCTGCAGACGGCGTCATTCACCTTC	CAWTLQTASFTF	TRBJ1-2	.	TRBV30	.
TGTGCCAGCCTAAGCCACAGATCGAACACTGAAGCTTTCTTT	CASLSHRSNTEAFF	TRBJ1-1	.	TRBV19	.
TGTGCCAGCAGCTTAGATCCGGGAGATCCTGAAGCTTTCTTT	CASSLDPGDPEAFF	TRBJ1-1	.	TRBV7-6	.
TGTGCCAGCAGCAGCGGACAGGGACGGGAGCAGTACTTC	CASSSGQGREQYF	TRBJ2-7	TRBD1	TRBV5-4	once
TGCGCCAGCAGCCGAGGACCGACAGGGGGAGAGACCCAGTACTTC	CASSRGPTGGETQYF	TRBJ2-5	TRBD1	TRBV4-3	few
TGTGCCAGCAGCTTGACTAGCGGACGAACAGATACGCAGTATTTT	CASSLTSGRTDTQYF	TRBJ2-3	TRBD2	TRBV7-2	.
TGCGCCAGCAGCTTGGCCGTGACTAGCGGGAAATCCTACGAGCAGTACTTC	CASSLAVTSGKSYEQYF	TRBJ2-7	TRBD2	TRBV5-1	few
TGTGCCAGCAGTAAGGACGTAGGCTATGGCTACACCTTC	CASSKDVGYGYTF	TRBJ1-2	.	TRBV7-3	.
TGTGCCAGCAGGGACGTAGAAGAGACCCAGTACTTC	CASRDVEETQYF	TRBJ2-5	.	TRBV11-2	.
TGTGCCTGGAGTGCGGCGGGAGTAACAGATACGCAGTATTTT	CAWSAAGVTDTQYF	TRBJ2-3	TRBD2	TRBV30	.
TGTGCCAGCGCCACAGGGACTAGTGGCGCAACCCAGTACTTC	CASATGTSGATQYF	TRBJ2-5	TRBD2	TRBV18	.
TGTGCCAGCAGTGGAGATTACTACAATGAGCAGTTCTTC	CASSGDYYNEQFF	TRBJ2-1	.	TRBV27	few